This T cell receptor (beta chain) originates from a study of cytomegalovirus exposure and HLA in healthy donors. The J segment lost 3 bases and the V segment lost 0 bases, leaving 1 base of the junction unmatched. This CDR3 contains 14 residues. From germline, CDR1 is SGHTA and CDR2 FQGTGA. Primers included in the PCR were 60 Vbeta and 13 Jbeta primers. Produced via immunoSEQ multiplex PCR; TCRdb's table is partial and in-frame only. The table lists 150,000 to 200,000 clones, about 75% of them singletons. At sampling all donors were nominally healthy, likely with unrecorded immune exposures. This TCR derives from a female donor in good health and CMV-seronegative. The genes are TRBV7-3 and TRBJ2-7, with 8 bases fitting TRBD1. The material sequenced was PBMCs. CDR3 coding DNA: TGTGCCAGCAGCTTAACTGGACAGGGCTACGAGCAGTACTTC. This encodes CASSLTGQGYEQYF.